One TCR beta chain is described in this entry. Only in-frame clones appear in the TCRdb table, and some are missing; sequencing was by immunoSEQ multiplex PCR. This sample has 90,000 to 100,000 clones, with 75% to 85% found just once. The data originate from a study of glioma-infiltrating T cells after dendritic cell vaccination. Study-level information: Patients had newly diagnosed or recurrent glioblastoma and received dendritic cell vaccines.

All glioblastoma patients lacked an isocitrate dehydrogenase mutation. V lost 0 bases and J lost 11, with 14 bases in between. In germline, CDR1 is SGHRS, CDR2 YFSETQ. There are 14 residues in the CDR3. The material was blood, obtained before dendritic cell vaccination. The V gene is TRBV5-1, the J gene TRBJ1-4, with D perhaps TRBD1 (5 bases). This TCR was recovered from a human donor with glioblastoma. CDR3 in amino acids: CASSLASGLDKLFF. CDR3 DNA sequence: TGCGCCAGCAGCTTGGCTTCGGGACTGGATAAACTGTTTTTT. Based on the CDR3 plus reference TRBV5-1 and TRBJ1-4, the full variable domain is KAGVTQTPRYLIKTRGQQVTLSCSPISGHRSVSWYQQTPGQGLQFLFEYFSETQRNKGNFPGRFSGRQFSNSRSEMNVSTLELGDSALYLCASSLASGLDKLFFGSGTQLSVL.